There are a few counts of the clone carrying this T cell receptor beta chain. Its antigen is unidentified. Germline V gene sequence: CDR1 SGHRS, CDR2 YFSETQ. Unmatched junction bases numbered 10, after V lost 4 bases and J lost 7 bases. The CDR3 runs 14 residues. Sample time point: week 35, safety follow-up. The investigators gave 300 ug of mutant IDH1 20-mer peptide in each vaccine dose, together with topical imiquimod. The entry originates in a study of a mutant IDH1 vaccine in newly diagnosed glioma. Using immunoSEQ multiplex PCR, the repertoire was profiled, and TCRdb retains in-frame clones only, with some absent. This table has around 50,000 clones, 80% to 85% appearing once.

The genes are TRBV5-1 and TRBJ2-7; 8 bases are a match to TRBD1. The sample in question was PBMCs, obtained from a glioma patient whose treatment included an IDH1 peptide vaccine. This sequence was found in a woman aged 18-35 years with glioma. CDR3 nucleotide sequence: TGCGCCAGCAGCCATCCCGGACAGGGTAAAGAGCAGTACTTC. Residues: CASSHPGQGKEQYF. The whole variable domain, remainder taken from reference TRBV5-1 and TRBJ2-7, is KAGVTQTPRYLIKTRGQQVTLSCSPISGHRSVSWYQQTPGQGLQFLFEYFSETQRNKGNFPGRFSGRQFSNSRSEMNVSTLELGDSALYLCASSHPGQGKEQYFGPGTRLTVT.